The 31 T cell receptor beta chains reported below all come from one sample, sequenced in a study of blood T cell repertoires in COVID-19. The table came from immunoSEQ multiplex PCR; TCRdb's copy has only in-frame clones and leaves some out. The sample consists of about 270,000 clones, approximately 88% of them appearing once. Specimen: PBMCs or T cells enriched from blood (not recorded which). These TCRs come from a woman aged 40 to 50 with acute COVID-19.

CDR3 in amino acids: CASSEGPGQGFNGYTF. The CDR3 coding sequence is TGTGCCAGCAGTGAGGGGCCGGGACAGGGTTTCAATGGCTACACCTTC. The J gene is TRBJ1-2, the V gene TRBV6-1; 9 positions match TRBD1. CDR3 length: 16 amino acids. V gave up 3 bases and J gave up 6 bases; unmatched junction bases: 11. Germline V gene lookup returns CDR1 MNHNS and CDR2 SASEGT.

This clone was recorded only once. The chain links TRBV7-2 to TRBJ1-4; perhaps TRBD1 as D (5 bases). Trimming shortened V by 6 bases and J by 5 bases, and 13 bases separated the two germline ends. There are 14 residues in the CDR3. Germline loops: CDR1 SGHTA, CDR2 FQGNSA. The CDR3, as DNA: TGTGCCAGCAGTCGCGACAGATTAAATGAAAAACTGTTTTTT. Translated, it gives CASSRDRLNEKLFF.

The gene calls are TRBV28 and TRBJ1-5, with TRBD1 matching 10 bases. This CDR3 comprises 14 residues. CDR1 is MDHEN, CDR2 SYDVKM, per germline. After removal of 6 bases from V and 6 bases from J, the junction contained 5 bases not matched to a gene. In nucleotides, the CDR3 is TGTGCCAGCAGGACAGGGGGCAATAGTCAGCCCCAGCATTTT. Residues: CASRTGGNSQPQHF.

The chain recombines TRBV12-3 or TRBV12-4 with TRBJ1-2; D call uncertain. The V gene lost 3 bases and the J gene lost 4 bases, with 6 bases spanning the gap. CDR3 length: 12 amino acids. In DNA, the CDR3 is TGTGCCAGCAGTTTGGAGGCCTATGGCTACACCTTC. It codes for CASSLEAYGYTF.

CDR3 amino acids: CASSRRQFGSYEQYV. In DNA, the CDR3 is TGTGCCAGCAGCCGACGACAGTTTGGCTCCTACGAGCAGTACGTC. This chain uses TRBV28 with TRBJ2-7, with D perhaps matching TRBD1 (5 bases). Germline V gives CDR1 MDHEN, CDR2 SYDVKM. The CDR3 consists of 15 residues. Trimming took 6 bases from V and 0 from J, leaving 15 bases between them.

The V call is TRBV10-1, the J call TRBJ2-1; 12 bases map to TRBD1. The CDR3 runs 15 residues. Germline loops: CDR1 WNHNN, CDR2 SYGVQD (reference sequence). Trimming removed 5 bases from V and 8 bases from J; junction bases left unmatched: 7. CDR3 region: CASSTGTGGSYEQFF. Here the CDR3 DNA reads TGCGCCAGCAGTACCGGGACAGGGGGCTCGTATGAGCAGTTCTTC.

The chain is built from TRBV7-9 and TRBJ1-1; D call uncertain. Trimming pared 4 bases from V and 4 bases from J, leaving 13 bases between. CDR3 length equals 14 residues. CDR1 SEHNR and CDR2 FQNEAQ come from the germline V gene (reference sequence). The DNA for the CDR3 is TGTGCCAGCAGCTCCCAGACATTGGCCACTGAAGCTTTCTTT. This codes for CASSSQTLATEAFF.

This CDR3 reads CASSRTRTGGSGNTIYF. The CDR3 DNA follows: TGTGCCAGCAGCCGTACACGGACAGGAGGTTCTGGAAACACCATATATTTT. This sequence joins TRBV7-8 and TRBJ1-3; 7 bases agree with TRBD1. CDR1 and CDR2 (germline): SGHVS, FQNEAQ. CDR3 length equals 17 residues. V dropped 5 bases and J dropped 1; count of bases not matched to a gene: 11.

This sequence joins TRBV7-9 and TRBJ2-7, with 10 bases that match TRBD2. The length of the CDR3 is 16 residues. V gave up 1 base and J gave up 0 bases; unmatched junction bases: 3. In germline, CDR1 is SEHNR, CDR2 FQNEAQ (reference sequence). CDR3 DNA sequence: TGTGCCAGCAGCTTAGGACTAGCGGGTTACTCCTACGAGCAGTACGTC. Its translation: CASSLGLAGYSYEQYV.

The chain couples TRBV6-2 or TRBV6-3 to TRBJ1-5; TRBD1 might be the D (6 bases). From germline, CDR1 is MNHEY and CDR2 SVGEGT. V lost 2 bases and J 5 bases, leaving 10 bases between the germline ends. This CDR3 is 14 amino acids long. CDR3 sequence reads: CASSYLGADQPQHF. For the CDR3, the DNA is TGTGCCAGCAGTTACCTGGGGGCCGATCAGCCCCAGCATTTT.

The chain is built from TRBV11-3 and TRBJ2-3, with 12 bases aligning to TRBD2. V lost 0 bases and J lost 5; bases outside the gene matches: 6. Germline-derived CDR1 and CDR2 are SGHNT and YENEEA. The CDR3 runs to 17 residues. CDR3 loop: CASSLELAGGSGDTQYF. In DNA form, the CDR3 reads TGTGCCAGCAGCTTAGAACTAGCGGGAGGCTCGGGAGATACGCAGTATTTT.

V gene TRBV19 combines with J gene TRBJ1-1, with TRBD1 matching 7 bases. CDR3 length equals 17 residues. After removal of 7 bases from V and 0 bases from J, the junction contained 14 bases not matched to a gene. Germline CDR1 LNHDA, CDR2 SQIVND (reference sequence). The CDR3 bases are TGTGCCAGTAACGACAGGGTCGGATTATCAATGAACACTGAAGCTTTCTTT. Protein: CASNDRVGLSMNTEAFF.

The chain links TRBV24-1 to TRBJ2-3; D might be TRBD2 (6 bases). V was pared by 4 bases and J by 6 bases, with 19 bases between. Germline CDR1 is KGHDR and CDR2 is SFDVKD. The CDR3 loop spans 16 amino acids. The CDR3 coding sequence is TGTGCCACCAGTGAGTCCAGTTCGGCGGGGTACGATACGCAGTATTTT. Translated, it gives CATSESSSAGYDTQYF.

The chain uses TRBV5-1 and TRBJ2-3, with TRBD2 matching over 11 bases. CDR1 SGHRS and CDR2 YFSETQ come from the germline V gene. The CDR3 spans 17 residues. V lost 2 bases to trimming and J lost 2 bases; unmatched junction nucleotides: 7. The CDR3 protein is CASSLSGTSGPTDTQYF. In nucleotides, the CDR3 is TGCGCCAGCAGCTTATCCGGGACTAGCGGACCCACAGATACGCAGTATTTT.

The genes are TRBV5-6 and TRBJ2-2; D is unclear. Germline CDR1 reads SGHDT; CDR2 reads YYEEEE. This CDR3 has 11 amino acids. The V gene lost 2 bases and the J gene lost 7 bases, with 3 bases spanning the gap. CDR3 sequence (DNA): TGTGCCAGCAGCTTACTCGGGGAGCTGTTTTTT. This encodes CASSLLGELFF.

The chain links TRBV28 to TRBJ2-5; possibly TRBD2 for D (6 bases). This CDR3 region has 12 residues. Per the germline V gene, CDR1 is MDHEN and CDR2 is SYDVKM. Trimming shortened V by 11 bases and J by 6 bases, and 16 bases separated the two germline ends. The chain's CDR3 is CAVTRGFQTQYF. DNA of the CDR3: TGTGCCGTCACCCGGGGGTTTCAGACCCAGTACTTC. Full variable domain (remainder filled in from reference TRBV28 and TRBJ2-5): DVKVTQSSRYLVKRTGEKVFLECVQDMDHENMFWYRQDPGLGLRLIYFSYDVKMKEKGDIPEGYSVSREKKERFSLILESASTNQTSMYLCAVTRGFQTQYFGPGTRLLVL.

V gene TRBV5-5 combines with J gene TRBJ2-5; D is undetermined. Trimming took off 0 bases at V and 2 bases at J, with 8 bases between the two ends. Per the germline V gene, CDR1 is SGHKS and CDR2 is YYEKEE (reference sequence). This CDR3 is built from 14 residues. CDR3 sequence: CASSLAPGQETQYF. CDR3 nucleotide sequence: TGTGCCAGCAGCTTGGCCCCAGGACAAGAGACCCAGTACTTC.

The chain links TRBV5-1 to TRBJ2-7; TRBD2 agrees at 8 bases. Germline V CDR1 and CDR2: SGHRS, YFSETQ. The CDR3 spans 15 residues. V shed 0 bases and J 7 bases; nucleotides not matched to a gene: 9. CDR3 sequence reads: CASSLVISGSKEQYF. DNA for the CDR3: TGCGCCAGCAGCTTGGTAATAAGCGGGAGCAAGGAGCAGTACTTC.

This sequence joins TRBV28 and TRBJ2-2; 9 nucleotides agree with TRBD1. CDR3 length: 20 amino acids. CDR1 and CDR2 (germline): MDHEN, SYDVKM. Trimming took 2 bases from V and 0 from J; bases not matched to a gene: 13. The CDR3 is CASSLMMGQGQGANTGELFF. In DNA form, the CDR3 reads TGTGCCAGCAGTTTAATGATGGGACAGGGTCAGGGCGCGAACACCGGGGAGCTGTTTTTT.

This clone was picked up a small number of times. This chain uses TRBV24-1 with TRBJ1-1; perhaps TRBD1 as D (6 bases). Germline V lookup: CDR1 KGHDR, CDR2 SFDVKD. Trimming pared 4 bases from V and 11 bases from J, leaving 19 bases between. This CDR3 comprises 14 residues. CDR3 sequence (DNA): TGTGCCACCAGTGAATCCAACAGGGCGGGGGTGGCTTTCTTT. It translates to CATSESNRAGVAFF.

The V call is TRBV29-1, the J call TRBJ2-5, with a weak D call TRBD2 (5 bases). The CDR3 totals 11 residues. CDR1 is SQVTM, CDR2 ANQGSEA, per germline. The germline V and J ends were trimmed by 7 bases and 5 bases, with 11 bases remaining between them. The CDR3 region is CSERELETQYF. DNA of the CDR3: TGCAGCGAGAGGGAGTTGGAGACCCAGTACTTC.

The chain carries TRBV29-1 and TRBJ2-1; D is perhaps TRBD2 (6 bases). Germline CDR1 is SQVTM and CDR2 is ANQGSEA. The CDR3 runs to 16 residues. Deletions cut 0 bases from V and 0 bases from J, with 12 bases between. CDR3 amino acids: CSVEDGAGNSYNEQFF. The CDR3 DNA sequence: TGCAGCGTTGAAGACGGGGCGGGAAACTCCTACAATGAGCAGTTCTTC.

This clone appeared a single time. The same CDR3 is also encoded by other DNA sequences in this sample. The chain has TRBV10-3 and TRBJ1-1; perhaps TRBD1 as D (5 bases). The germline CDR1 and CDR2 sequences are ENHRY and SYGVKD. The CDR3 spans 13 residues. The V end lost 6 bases, the J end lost 4 bases, and 12 bases lay between the germline ends. This CDR3 reads CAISRDLGTEAFF. CDR3 in DNA: TGTGCCATCAGCAGGGATTTGGGCACTGAAGCTTTCTTT.

The chain employs TRBV28 and TRBJ2-7; 12 nucleotides line up with TRBD2. Germline V gives CDR1 MDHEN, CDR2 SYDVKM. The CDR3 is made up of 15 amino acids. Trimming at V came to 3 bases and at J to 6 bases, leaving 6 bases not matched to a gene. The CDR3 loop is CASSFGLAGRSEQYV. DNA of the CDR3: TGTGCCAGCAGTTTCGGACTAGCGGGAAGAAGCGAGCAGTACGTC.

J is TRBJ2-7 and V is TRBV4-1, with a tentative D call TRBD1 (6 bases). CDR3 size: 14 residues. V was cut by 1 base and J by 3 bases, with 10 bases left in between. CDR1 and CDR2 (germline): MGHRA, YSYEKL. The CDR3 reads CASSQGTVLYEQYF. DNA of the CDR3: TGCGCCAGCAGCCAAGGGACAGTCCTCTACGAGCAGTACTTC.

The genes are TRBV28 and TRBJ2-2, with a tentative D call TRBD2 (5 bases). The CDR3 length is 13 residues. The V end was cut by 8 bases, the J end by 4 bases, with 11 bases between. The germline gives CDR1 MDHEN, CDR2 SYDVKM. CDR3 region: CASSHRGTGELFF. The CDR3 DNA sequence: TGTGCCAGCTCCCATCGGGGCACCGGGGAGCTGTTTTTT.

The rearrangement links TRBV9 to TRBJ2-3, with 8 bases fitting TRBD1. Trimming at V came to 3 bases and at J to 5 bases, leaving 8 bases not matched to a gene. The CDR3 has 15 amino acids. Germline lookup yields CDR1 SGDLS and CDR2 YYNGEE. DNA for the CDR3: TGTGCCAGCAGCGCCCCGACAGGGGCGGGAGATACGCAGTATTTT. It encodes CASSAPTGAGDTQYF.

The J gene is TRBJ2-7, the V gene TRBV6-5, with 8 nucleotides matching TRBD2. CDR1 is MNHEY and CDR2 is SVGAGI in the germline V gene. There are 14 residues in the CDR3. Unmatched junction bases numbered 9, after V lost 5 bases and J lost 6 bases. As DNA, the CDR3 is TGTGCCAGCAGTATAAGCGGGAGTCGGGGCGAGCAGTACTTC. It encodes CASSISGSRGEQYF.

V usage is TRBV27 and J usage is TRBJ2-1, with D unresolved. The CDR3 is made up of 19 amino acids. V was clipped by 5 bases and J by 0 bases, with 23 bases between them. Germline V gives CDR1 MNHEY, CDR2 SMNVEV (reference sequence). The CDR3 loop reads CASSGTTLPKLGSYNEQFF. DNA of the CDR3: TGTGCCAGCAGTGGAACAACCCTGCCAAAGCTAGGCTCCTACAATGAGCAGTTCTTC.

This rearrangement joins TRBV5-5 to TRBJ2-7, with 13 bases aligning to TRBD2. The CDR3 sequence is 17 residues long. With V trimmed by 4 bases and J by 0 bases, 7 bases remained unmatched. Germline CDR1 reads SGHKS; CDR2 reads YYEKEE (reference sequence). The CDR3: CASSLGLAGRLSYEQYF. CDR3 DNA: TGTGCCAGCAGCCTGGGACTAGCGGGGAGACTCTCCTACGAGCAGTACTTC.

This clone occurred once. The chain joins TRBV9 to TRBJ1-2; D not certain. Trimming shortened V by 2 bases and J by 4 bases, and 18 bases separated the two germline ends. The CDR3 spans 16 residues. CDR1 and CDR2 (germline): SGDLS, YYNGEE. CDR3 residues: CASSVSGRGNSYGYTF. Here the CDR3 DNA reads TGTGCCAGCAGCGTTTCTGGTCGTGGAAACAGCTATGGCTACACCTTC.